This T cell receptor (beta chain) originates from a study of blood T cell repertoires in COVID-19. TCRdb's copy holds only in-frame clones and misses some; the assay was immunoSEQ multiplex PCR. The sample records about 95,000 clones, about nine tenths being singletons. The source material was peripheral blood. This TCR derives from a man in his sixties with COVID-19, enrolled during active disease.

The CDR3 DNA sequence: TGTGCCAGCAGTGAAGCCCGGGGATCAAACATTCAGTACTTC. This codes for CASSEARGSNIQYF. V and J are TRBV2 and TRBJ2-4; possible D gene TRBD2, 5 bases. Trimming cost V 0 bases and J 6 bases, with 9 bases left between them. CDR1 and CDR2 (germline): SNHLY, FYNNEI. The CDR3 runs to 14 residues.